This T cell receptor (beta chain) was identified during a study of blood T cell repertoires in COVID-19. About the study: The samples span acute and convalescent COVID-19 from the United States, Italy and Spain.

TCRdb's table, derived via immunoSEQ multiplex PCR, lists solely in-frame clones and lacks some. Of about 87,000 clones listed, around 83% are singletons. The length of the CDR3 is 15 residues. CDR1 and CDR2 from the germline V gene are ENHRY and SYGVKD. V shed 6 bases and J 6 bases; nucleotides not matched to a gene: 9. The sample consisted of peripheral blood. The genes are TRBV10-3 and TRBJ2-7, with 12 nucleotides matching TRBD1. This clonotype originated in a woman between 65 and 79 years old with acute or convalescent COVID-19. CDR3 protein: CAIRDLGQGASEQYF. DNA of the CDR3: TGTGCCATCAGGGATTTGGGACAGGGGGCCTCCGAGCAGTACTTC.